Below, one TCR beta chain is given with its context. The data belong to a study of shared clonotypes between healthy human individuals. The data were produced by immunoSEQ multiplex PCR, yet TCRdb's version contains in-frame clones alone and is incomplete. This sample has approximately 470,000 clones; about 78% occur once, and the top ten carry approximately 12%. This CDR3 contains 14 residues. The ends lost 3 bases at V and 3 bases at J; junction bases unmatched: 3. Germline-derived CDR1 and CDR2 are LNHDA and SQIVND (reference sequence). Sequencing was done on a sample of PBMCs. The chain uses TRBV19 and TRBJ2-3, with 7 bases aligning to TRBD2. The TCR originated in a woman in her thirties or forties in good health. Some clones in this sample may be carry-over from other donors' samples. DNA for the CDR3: TGTGCCAGTAGTATCAGGCGGGGGACAGATACGCAGTATTTT. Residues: CASSIRRGTDTQYF. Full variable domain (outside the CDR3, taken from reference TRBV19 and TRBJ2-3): DGGITQSPKYLFRKEGQNVTLSCEQNLNHDAMYWYRQDPGQGLRLIYYSQIVNDFQKGDIAEGYSVSREKKESFPLTVTSAQKNPTAFYLCASSIRRGTDTQYFGPGTRLTVL.